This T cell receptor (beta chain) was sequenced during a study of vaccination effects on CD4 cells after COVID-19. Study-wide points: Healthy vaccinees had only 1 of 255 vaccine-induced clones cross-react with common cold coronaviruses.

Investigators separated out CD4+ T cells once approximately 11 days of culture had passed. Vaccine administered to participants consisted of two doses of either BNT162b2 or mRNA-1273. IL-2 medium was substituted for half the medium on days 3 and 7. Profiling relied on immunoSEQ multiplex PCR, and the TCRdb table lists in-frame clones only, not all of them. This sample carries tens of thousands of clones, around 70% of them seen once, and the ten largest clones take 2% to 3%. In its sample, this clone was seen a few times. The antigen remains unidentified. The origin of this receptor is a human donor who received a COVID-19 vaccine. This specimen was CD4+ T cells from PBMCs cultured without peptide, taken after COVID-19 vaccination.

CDR3: CASGDRVAFF. The DNA for the CDR3 is TGTGCCAGCGGGGACAGGGTAGCTTTCTTT. V gene TRBV6-5 combines with J gene TRBJ1-1, with TRBD1 matching 9 bases. In germline, CDR1 is MNHEY, CDR2 SVGAGI. Trimming removed 8 bases from V and 10 bases from J; junction bases left unmatched: 2. The CDR3 spans 10 residues.